Each of the 22 T cell receptor beta chains below was sequenced from the same sample in a study of neurological immune-mediated disorders. MiXCR, run by TCRdb on the 5' RACE reads, gives a single entry per CDR3 protein. The repertoire consists of some 66,000 distinct CDR3 sequences, with roughly 3.7% occurring once and the leading ten covering roughly 2.8%. Material for sequencing was PBMCs. These receptors all come from a man aged 50 to 59 with multiple sclerosis.

This clonotype was counted a few times. It may be a read error: a sequence one base away is much more abundant. The chain has TRBV12-3 or TRBV12-4 and TRBJ1-2; D might be TRBD1 (5 bases). CDR3 size: 14 residues. Trimming took off 6 bases at V and 6 bases at J, with 17 bases between the two ends. This chain's CDR3 is CASSQRGRKDGYTF. The DNA of the CDR3 is TGTGCCAGCAGCCAAAGGGGCAGAAAAGATGGCTACACCTTC.

Ten or more counts support this clonotype. The chain carries TRBV7-8 and TRBJ1-3; 8 bases map to TRBD1. Germline values: CDR1 SGHVS, CDR2 FQNEAQ. Unmatched junction bases numbered 9, after V lost 1 base and J lost 4 bases. The CDR3 covers 17 residues. CDR3 region: CASSLVYSRDRGNTIYF. The CDR3 DNA follows: TGTGCCAGCAGCTTAGTGTACTCCCGGGACAGGGGAAACACCATATATTTT.

The table lists this clonotype with many counts. The rearrangement uses TRBV5-6 and TRBJ2-5; 12 bases map to TRBD2. With V trimmed by 1 base and J by 5 bases, 0 bases remained unmatched. This CDR3 has 14 residues. Per germline, CDR1 SGHDT and CDR2 YYEEEE. CDR3 protein: CASSLLAGGETQYF. The CDR3 region has the DNA TGTGCCAGCAGCTTGCTAGCGGGGGGGGAGACCCAGTACTTC.

This clonotype came up many times. Given a much more abundant clone one base away, this may be a read error. The chain combines TRBV4-1 with TRBJ1-1, with 8 positions matching TRBD1. V lost 4 bases to trimming and J lost 7 bases; unmatched junction nucleotides: 2. Germline V gene sequence: CDR1 MGHRA, CDR2 YSYEKL. This CDR3 has 12 amino acids. The CDR3 region is CASSRTGSEAFF. The CDR3 DNA is TGCGCCAGCAGCCGGACAGGGAGTGAAGCTTTCTTT.

This clonotype was counted at least ten times. The chain carries TRBV5-1 and TRBJ1-2; D is unresolved. Germline CDR1 is SGHRS and CDR2 is YFSETQ. The CDR3 is made up of 13 amino acids. V lost 0 bases, J lost 3 bases, and 6 bases lay in between. CDR3 in amino acids: CASSLDGDYGYTF. In nucleotides, the CDR3 is TGCGCCAGCAGCTTGGATGGAGACTATGGCTACACCTTC.

In its sample, this clonotype was seen many times. The rearrangement joins TRBV7-8 to TRBJ2-2; TRBD1 might be the D (6 bases). CDR1 and CDR2 (germline): SGHVS, FQNEAQ. Trimming left V 6 bases short and J 0 bases short, with 11 bases between. The CDR3 extends over 15 amino acids. Here the CDR3 DNA reads TGTGCCAGCAGACAGGGAATTTCGAACACCGGGGAGCTGTTTTTT. Its translation is CASRQGISNTGELFF.

Many counts were recorded for this clonotype. The rearrangement joins TRBV12-3 or TRBV12-4 to TRBJ2-3; 9 bases map to TRBD2. Unmatched junction bases numbered 2, after V lost 6 bases and J lost 1 base. The CDR3 spans 14 residues. The CDR3 spells CASSSGGRTDTQYF. CDR3 in DNA: TGTGCCAGCAGCAGCGGGGGGCGCACAGATACGCAGTATTTT.

This clonotype was recorded many times. V usage is TRBV27 and J usage is TRBJ2-7, with 8 bases matching TRBD1. V was clipped by 6 bases and J by 1 base; unmatched bases: 5. CDR3 size: 14 residues. Looked up from germline, CDR1 is MNHEY and CDR2 is SMNVEV (reference sequence). CDR3 residues: CASSTRQGSYEQYF. For the CDR3, the DNA is TGTGCCAGCAGCACCCGACAGGGGTCCTACGAGCAGTACTTC.

This clonotype was seen ten or more times. A much bigger clone sits one base away, suggesting this may be a read error. This sequence joins TRBV9 and TRBJ2-1; no clear D. Germline V gene data show CDR1 as SGDLS and CDR2 as YYNGEE. This CDR3 contains 14 residues. V dropped 0 bases and J dropped 8 bases, with 12 bases sitting between them. CDR3 coding DNA: TGTGCCAGCAGCGTAGGGAATAAAGGTCATGAGCAGTTCTTC. This codes for CASSVGNKGHEQFF.

Ten or more counts support this clonotype. The chain carries TRBV6-5 and TRBJ2-5; 10 bases are a match to TRBD1. This CDR3 has 13 residues. The V and J ends lost 5 bases and 7 bases, in that order; junction bases with no gene match: 4. Germline CDR1 reads MNHEY; CDR2 reads SVGAGI. This CDR3 is CASSNRDRGTQYF. As DNA, the CDR3 is TGTGCCAGCAGTAACCGGGACAGGGGGACCCAGTACTTC.

This clonotype occurred many times. The chain combines TRBV10-3 with TRBJ2-5, with a weak D call TRBD1 (6 bases). CDR1 ENHRY and CDR2 SYGVKD come from the germline V gene. The CDR3 has 14 residues. The ends were cut back, 2 bases at V and 2 bases at J, with 9 bases in the middle. CDR3 DNA sequence: TGTGCCATCAGTGAGCTGGGACAACAAGAGACCCAGTACTTC. It translates to CAISELGQQETQYF.

Of note for this clonotype: This may be a read error: a much more frequent sequence differs by one nucleotide. The rearrangement uses TRBV7-2 and TRBJ1-5, with 7 bases identical to TRBD1. V lost 1 base, J lost 4 bases, and 1 base stayed unmatched. The CDR3 contains 14 residues. CDR1 and CDR2 from the germline V gene are SGHTA and FQGNSA. The DNA of the CDR3 is TGTGCCAGCAGCTTAGGACAGGGAAATCAGCCCCAGCATTTT. Encoded protein: CASSLGQGNQPQHF.

Many counts were recorded for this clonotype. The chain recombines TRBV5-6 with TRBJ2-1; D is undetermined. Trimming pared 0 bases from V and 7 bases from J, leaving 8 bases between. CDR1 is SGHDT, CDR2 YYEEEE, per germline. This CDR3 region has 13 residues. The chain's CDR3 is CASSLVELNEQFF. In DNA, the CDR3 is TGTGCCAGCAGCTTGGTTGAGCTTAATGAGCAGTTCTTC.

The table lists this clonotype with many counts. The V gene is TRBV20-1, the J gene TRBJ2-5; TRBD2 matches 8 bases. J gave up 4 bases and V 0 bases, and 7 bases lay outside the gene matches. Germline V gene lookup returns CDR1 DFQATT and CDR2 SNEGSKA (reference sequence). This CDR3 is built from 15 residues. CDR3 sequence reads: CSARDHGGAGETQYF. For the CDR3, the DNA is TGCAGTGCTAGAGATCACGGGGGGGCGGGAGAGACCCAGTACTTC.

This clonotype was counted ten times or more. The chain has TRBV7-9 and TRBJ2-1, with TRBD1 identical over 9 bases. The CDR3 is 14 residues long. The V segment lost 4 bases and the J segment 4 bases; nucleotides outside the gene matches: 2. Germline V gene data show CDR1 as SEHNR and CDR2 as FQNEAQ (reference sequence). The CDR3 sequence: CASSYGTGYNEQFF. CDR3 sequence (DNA): TGTGCCAGCAGCTACGGGACAGGGTACAATGAGCAGTTCTTC.

This clonotype was seen many times. The chain combines TRBV7-2 with TRBJ1-6; TRBD1 matches at 10 bases. Per the germline V gene, CDR1 is SGHTA and CDR2 is FQGNSA. The CDR3 is 17 residues long. With V trimmed by 3 bases and J by 2 bases, 4 bases remained unmatched. Here the CDR3 reads CASSFRDRGPYNSPLHF. The CDR3 DNA follows: TGTGCCAGCAGCTTCCGGGACAGGGGACCCTATAATTCACCCCTCCACTTT.

Ten or more counts support this clonotype. The V and J genes are TRBV6-6 and TRBJ1-1; D is perhaps TRBD1 (6 bases). Germline CDR1 is MNHNY and CDR2 is SVGAGI (reference sequence). The ends were cut back, 7 bases at V and 7 bases at J, with 19 bases in the middle. The CDR3 is made up of 14 amino acids. CDR3 sequence (DNA): TGTGCCAGCACCCTAGTAAAAACAGGGAGTGAAGCTTTCTTT. Encoded protein: CASTLVKTGSEAFF.

Ten or more counts support this clonotype. The rearrangement links TRBV5-5 to TRBJ1-1; 8 nucleotides line up with TRBD1. Trimming cost V 2 bases and J 0 bases; bases outside gene matches: 3. Germline CDR1 is SGHKS and CDR2 is YYEKEE (reference sequence). CDR3 length: 15 residues. As DNA, the CDR3 is TGTGCCAGCAGCTTATTGACAGGGGTGAACACTGAAGCTTTCTTT. This codes for CASSLLTGVNTEAFF.

This clonotype appeared many times. The chain is built from TRBV9 and TRBJ1-1; D is unresolved. The CDR3 is 14 amino acids. Trimming took off 4 bases at V and 1 base at J, with 11 bases between the two ends. Germline V CDR1 and CDR2: SGDLS, YYNGEE. CDR3 DNA: TGTGCCAGCAGCTTAGAACTGGGGAACACTGAAGCTTTCTTT. Amino acid sequence: CASSLELGNTEAFF.

A word on this clonotype: A much larger clone is a single base away; this may be a read error. The rearrangement links TRBV20-1 to TRBJ2-2, with a tentative D call TRBD1 (6 bases). The V and J ends lost 3 bases and 3 bases respectively, with 14 bases between them. Germline lookup yields CDR1 DFQATT and CDR2 SNEGSKA (reference sequence). The CDR3 spans 15 residues. The CDR3: CSARDRRTDTGELFF. In DNA, the CDR3 is TGCAGTGCTAGGGACAGAAGAACGGACACCGGGGAGCTGTTTTTT.

In the case of this clonotype: This may come from a read error, since a much larger clone is one base off. The V and J genes are TRBV3-1 and TRBJ2-6; 7 positions match TRBD1. CDR1 LGHDT and CDR2 YNNKEL come from the germline V gene (reference sequence). The CDR3 has 17 residues. CDR3 nucleotides: TGTGCCAGCAGCCAAGGAGGACAGGCCTTTGGGGCCAAAGTCCTGACTTTC. It codes for CASSQGGQAFGAKVLTF.

The sample holds many counts of this clonotype. This chain uses TRBV29-1 with TRBJ1-1, with D unresolved. V was clipped by 4 bases and J by 4 bases, with 13 bases between them. Looked up from germline, CDR1 is SQVTM and CDR2 is ANQGSEA. The CDR3 runs 13 residues. The CDR3 nucleotides read TGCAGCGTTGCCCCGCCGGGGTTCACTGAAGCTTTCTTT. It translates to CSVAPPGFTEAFF.